The rows below give T cell receptor beta chains drawn from one sample of a study of T cell changes during pregnancy in multiple sclerosis. Assay: immunoSEQ multiplex PCR; the TCRdb copy retains only in-frame clones and omits some. This table holds around 69,000 clones, about 92% found once. The sample was peripheral blood, taken in the second trimester of pregnancy. These receptors were collected from a female donor in good health, enrolled as a control in a pregnancy study. Both conserved end residues are part of each CDR3. A D gene is named only where the DNA matches it firmly. For some rows the clone size is stated as once, few or many, or as a class when expanded; others skip it.

d_gene,len,j_gene,v_gene,abundance,CDR3aa,CDR3nt
-,13,TRBJ2-7,TRBV5-1,few,CASSLELGYEQYF,TGCGCCAGCAGCTTGGAACTCGGCTACGAGCAGTACTTC
TRBD2,15,TRBJ2-1,TRBV11-3,-,CASSSGLAAYNEQFF,TGTGCCAGCAGCTCCGGACTAGCGGCCTACAATGAGCAGTTCTTC
TRBD2,14,TRBJ2-7,TRBV19,once,CASSWSGGSYEQYF,TGTGCCAGTAGTTGGAGCGGGGGCTCCTACGAGCAGTACTTC
-,15,TRBJ2-7,TRBV27,-,CASSSSGVLPYEQYF,TGTGCCAGCAGTTCTTCAGGGGTGCTCCCCTACGAGCAGTACTTC
-,17,TRBJ1-1,TRBV7-9,-,CASSSTSSGVWDTEAFF,TGTGCCAGCAGCTCCACCTCGTCCGGGGTTTGGGACACTGAAGCTTTCTTT
-,15,TRBJ1-4,TRBV6-6,-,CATRTPGVINEKLFF,TGTGCTACAAGAACCCCAGGGGTGATTAATGAAAAACTGTTTTTT
-,14,TRBJ2-5,TRBV5-5,-,CASSLQGYQETQYF,TGTGCCAGCAGCTTGCAGGGGTACCAAGAGACCCAGTACTTC
-,18,TRBJ1-6,TRBV12-5,-,CASGLRGGGSLHNSPLHF,TGTGCTAGTGGCCTGCGGGGGGGCGGAAGCCTTCATAATTCACCCCTCCACTTT
-,12,TRBJ1-1,TRBV28,once,CASSPGQLEAFF,TGTGCCAGCAGCCCCGGACAGCTTGAAGCTTTCTTT
-,13,TRBJ1-2,TRBV6-5,-,CASSYQDLGGYTF,TGTGCCAGCAGTTATCAAGATCTCGGTGGCTACACCTTC
TRBD1,18,TRBJ1-1,TRBV7-9,-,CASSFPHLQGGFNTEAFF,TGTGCCAGCAGCTTCCCCCATTTGCAGGGGGGATTCAACACTGAAGCTTTCTTT
-,12,TRBJ1-2,TRBV19,-,CASTAGGNGYTF,TGTGCCAGTACGGCCGGGGGGAATGGCTACACCTTC
-,15,TRBJ2-7,TRBV15,-,CATSREGEESGEQYF,TGTGCCACCAGCAGAGAAGGGGAGGAGTCAGGGGAGCAGTACTTC
TRBD1,15,TRBJ2-1,TRBV6-4,once,CATLLQGARYNEQFF,TGTGCCACCTTACTACAGGGGGCTAGATACAATGAGCAGTTCTTC
TRBD2,17,TRBJ2-7,TRBV28,-,CASISGLAGGEAYEQYF,TGTGCCAGCATCTCGGGACTAGCGGGAGGGGAAGCCTACGAGCAGTACTTC
-,13,TRBJ2-7,TRBV7-9,many,CASSTGLYNEQYF,TGTGCCAGCAGCACGGGACTTTACAACGAGCAGTACTTC
TRBD2,15,TRBJ2-3,TRBV15,once,CATSPLTSGTDTQYF,TGTGCCACCAGCCCCCTGACTAGCGGTACAGATACGCAGTATTTT
TRBD2,18,TRBJ2-1,TRBV29-1,-,CSVDRGLAGVSSYNEQFF,TGCAGCGTTGATCGTGGACTAGCGGGAGTTTCTTCCTACAATGAGCAGTTCTTC
TRBD1,16,TRBJ2-7,TRBV6-6,-,CASSYSWGTGVNEQYF,TGTGCCAGCAGTTACTCCTGGGGGACAGGGGTCAACGAGCAGTACTTC
-,12,TRBJ1-2,TRBV28,-,CASRENRVGYTF,TGTGCCAGCAGGGAGAACAGGGTGGGCTACACCTTC
-,16,TRBJ1-2,TRBV7-2,once,CASSPRRDGGHYSYTF,TGTGCCAGCAGCCCCCGTAGGGACGGGGGGCATTATAGCTACACCTTC
TRBD2,18,TRBJ2-1,TRBV5-1,-,CASSWPGLETTTYNEQFF,TGCGCCAGCAGCTGGCCGGGACTAGAGACTACCACCTACAATGAGCAGTTCTTC
TRBD2,15,TRBJ2-3,TRBV5-1,-,CASNKGLERTDTQYF,TGCGCCAGCAATAAAGGACTAGAGCGCACAGATACGCAGTATTTT
TRBD1,13,TRBJ2-7,TRBV25-1,-,CASSSTGAVEQYF,TGTGCCAGCAGCTCGACAGGGGCCGTCGAGCAGTACTTC
-,11,TRBJ2-7,TRBV15,-,CATSRAGKQYF,TGTGCCACCAGCAGAGCAGGGAAGCAGTACTTC
-,12,TRBJ1-5,TRBV5-4,-,CASSLDSQPQHF,TGTGCCAGCAGCTTGGACAGTCAGCCCCAGCATTTT
TRBD2,15,TRBJ2-5,TRBV9,-,CASSVLAGGKETQYF,TGTGCCAGCAGCGTTTTAGCGGGGGGTAAAGAGACCCAGTACTTC
-,15,TRBJ2-1,TRBV6-4,-,CASSDGVGSQNEQFF,TGTGCCAGCAGTGACGGGGTAGGGAGCCAGAATGAGCAGTTCTTC
TRBD2,16,TRBJ2-1,TRBV27,-,CASSYSPSGVYNEQFF,TGTGCCAGCAGTTATTCTCCTAGCGGGGTGTACAATGAGCAGTTCTTC
TRBD1,14,TRBJ2-7,TRBV2,-,CASSGGQGSYEQYF,TGTGCCAGCAGTGGAGGACAGGGTAGCTACGAGCAGTACTTC
TRBD2,15,TRBJ2-2,TRBV19,-,CASSILAGPTGELFF,TGTGCCAGTAGTATACTAGCGGGACCCACCGGGGAGCTGTTTTTT
TRBD1,15,TRBJ2-1,TRBV4-2,-,CASSQGQGINYEQFF,TGTGCCAGCAGCCAAGGACAGGGGATCAACTATGAGCAGTTCTTC
TRBD2,15,TRBJ2-2,TRBV7-9,-,CASSFRPGGTGELFF,TGTGCCAGCAGCTTTCGTCCGGGAGGTACCGGGGAGCTGTTTTTT
-,15,TRBJ2-2,TRBV5-1,-,CASSPPRWGAGELFF,TGCGCCAGCAGCCCCCCCAGGTGGGGGGCCGGGGAGCTGTTTTTT
TRBD1,16,TRBJ1-6,TRBV9,-,CASSVAGRQGDSPLHF,TGTGCCAGCAGCGTAGCTGGGAGACAGGGAGATTCACCCCTCCACTTT
-,15,TRBJ1-6,TRBV5-3,few,CARSLRCQYNSPLHF,TGTGCCAGAAGCTTGCGTTGCCAGTATAATTCACCCCTCCACTTT
-,15,TRBJ1-2,TRBV2,-,CASHPGGFDSDGYTF,TGTGCCAGCCACCCGGGGGGTTTTGATAGTGATGGCTACACCTTC
-,16,TRBJ1-3,TRBV10-3,-,CAISERNRVSGNTIYF,TGTGCCATCAGTGAGAGGAACAGGGTCTCTGGAAACACCATATATTTT
TRBD2,14,TRBJ2-3,TRBV4-1,once,CASSQDLLAGGPDF,TGCGCCAGCAGCCAAGATCTTCTAGCGGGAGGGCCGGATTTT
TRBD1,20,TRBJ1-2,TRBV4-1,-,CASSQARDSKVGPSNYGYTF,TGCGCCAGCAGCCAAGCCCGGGACAGCAAAGTGGGCCCTTCAAACTATGGCTACACCTTC
TRBD1,14,TRBJ1-1,TRBV7-6,once,CASSSGTGNTEAFF,TGTGCCAGCAGTTCCGGGACAGGGAACACTGAAGCTTTCTTT
-,16,TRBJ1-6,TRBV9,-,CASSHFSRSYNSPLHF,TGTGCCAGCAGCCACTTTTCTAGATCCTATAATTCACCCCTCCACTTT
TRBD1,14,TRBJ1-1,TRBV29-1,-,CSVVFQGANTEAFF,TGCAGCGTGGTCTTTCAGGGGGCAAACACTGAAGCTTTCTTT
-,15,TRBJ1-1,TRBV27,few,CASMPRGGRNTEAFF,TGTGCCAGCATGCCCCGGGGGGGCAGGAACACTGAAGCTTTCTTT
TRBD1,17,TRBJ1-5,TRBV10-3,-,CAISDEKGGFYNQPQHF,TGTGCCATCAGTGACGAAAAAGGGGGCTTCTACAATCAGCCCCAGCATTTT
TRBD1,15,TRBJ1-2,TRBV18,-,CASSPRTGEGYGYTF,TGTGCCAGCTCACCGAGGACAGGGGAGGGCTATGGCTACACCTTC
-,13,TRBJ1-4,TRBV29-1,-,CSVRTGINEKLFF,TGCAGCGTCAGGACGGGAATTAATGAAAAACTGTTTTTT
-,15,TRBJ2-7,TRBV19,-,CASSFSGGNNYEQYF,TGTGCCAGTAGCTTTAGCGGAGGTAATAATTACGAGCAGTACTTC
-,13,TRBJ1-2,TRBV5-4,-,CASSPDGNYGYTF,TGTGCCAGCAGCCCTGACGGGAACTATGGCTACACCTTC
-,11,TRBJ2-5,TRBV20-1,few,CSATTQETQYF,TGCAGTGCCACGACACAAGAGACCCAGTACTTC
-,15,TRBJ1-2,TRBV6-6,-,CASSSQGAPNYGYTF,TGTGCCAGCAGTTCCCAGGGTGCTCCTAACTATGGCTACACCTTC
-,13,TRBJ1-1,TRBV29-1,-,CSGHLGGQTEAFF,TGCAGCGGCCACCTAGGAGGGCAAACTGAAGCTTTCTTT
TRBD2,18,TRBJ2-1,TRBV28,-,CATSLLALASGTYNEQFF,TGTGCCACCTCACTCCTGGCTCTGGCTAGCGGGACCTACAATGAGCAGTTCTTC
TRBD1,16,TRBJ2-3,TRBV12-5,-,CASGFPRGQWSDTQYF,TGTGCTAGTGGTTTCCCCAGGGGGCAGTGGTCAGATACGCAGTATTTT
-,15,TRBJ1-5,TRBV19,-,CASSAGSYVFQPQHF,TGTGCCAGTAGCGCGGGTAGTTATGTTTTTCAGCCCCAGCATTTT
TRBD1,11,TRBJ1-1,TRBV6-1,once,CASTRDRGAFF,TGTGCCAGCACTCGGGACAGGGGAGCTTTCTTT